This TCR beta chain was obtained from a study of identical twins. The germline CDR1 and CDR2 sequences are SQVTM and ANQGSEA. With 3 bases clipped from V and 4 bases from J, the junction kept 12 bases outside the gene matches. CDR3 size: 18 residues. Template switching created a universal primer site, and the cDNA included unique molecular identifiers. From the 5' RACE reads, TCRdb called clonotypes with MiXCR, one entry per CDR3 protein. The data contain 550,000 to 800,000 distinct CDR3 sequences, under 8.5% of them singletons. Ten or more counts support this clonotype. This sample was also put to use in a study of yellow fever vaccine responses in identical twins.

Sequencing input: PBMCs. The origin of this receptor is a woman younger than 35 in good health. The chain joins TRBV29-1 to TRBJ2-1; 13 bases match TRBD2. The CDR3 is CSVDGQGETSGRYNEQFF. Here the CDR3 DNA reads TGCAGCGTTGACGGACAGGGTGAGACTAGCGGGAGGTACAATGAGCAGTTCTTC.